This passage covers 27 T cell receptor beta chains from one sample sequenced in a study of T cell changes during pregnancy in multiple sclerosis. Clones were read by immunoSEQ multiplex PCR, and TCRdb kept only the in-frame ones, dropping some. This table holds approximately 44,000 clones, 80% to 95% found once. This specimen was CD4+ T cells from peripheral blood mononuclear cells, taken before pregnancy. These TCRs come from a female donor with multiple sclerosis, enrolled in a pregnancy study.

The chain joins TRBV7-9 to TRBJ1-2; 7 nucleotides align to TRBD1. The V and J ends lost 5 bases and 8 bases, in that order; junction bases with no gene match: 2. The CDR3 runs to 11 residues. From germline, CDR1 is SEHNR and CDR2 FQNEAQ (reference sequence). In DNA, the CDR3 is TGTGCCAGCAGCCGACAGGGCGGCTACACCTTC. Translating gives CASSRQGGYTF.

The rearrangement links TRBV11-2 to TRBJ2-3; possible D gene TRBD2, 6 bases. With 1 base removed from V and 2 bases from J, the gap between germline ends came to 13 bases. The CDR3 totals 16 residues. CDR1 and CDR2 (germline): SGHAT, FQNNGV. CDR3 region: CASSLAMDYLTDTQYF. DNA for the CDR3: TGTGCCAGCAGCTTAGCCATGGACTACCTCACAGATACGCAGTATTTT. The variable domain in full, with the rest retrieved from reference TRBV11-2 and TRBJ2-3, is EAGVAQSPRYKIIEKRQSVAFWCNPISGHATLYWYQQILGQGPKLLIQFQNNGVVDDSQLPKDRFSAERLKGVDSTLKIQPAKLEDSAVYLCASSLAMDYLTDTQYFGPGTRLTVL.

The V gene is TRBV6-5, the J gene TRBJ2-3, with D possibly matching TRBD1 (6 bases). The germline V gene encodes CDR1 MNHEY and CDR2 SVGAGI. The CDR3 contains 16 residues. Trimming stripped 2 bases from V and 4 bases from J, with 16 bases between. In nucleotides, the CDR3 is TGTGCCAGCAGTTACCTGAGGTTACAGGGTCCAGATACGCAGTATTTT. This gives the protein CASSYLRLQGPDTQYF.

V gene TRBV2 combines with J gene TRBJ2-1, with 7 positions matching TRBD2. The CDR3 extends over 13 amino acids. Germline CDR1 reads SNHLY; CDR2 reads FYNNEI. Unmatched junction bases numbered 7, after V lost 7 bases and J lost 7 bases. The CDR3 DNA follows: TGTGCCAGCAAGGGGCGGGAGAGGAATGAGCAGTTCTTC. Translating it yields CASKGRERNEQFF.

The chain joins TRBV6-4 to TRBJ2-3; no definite D call. The V gene's germline CDR1 is MRHNA and CDR2 SNTAGT. The V and J ends lost 3 bases and 5 bases respectively, with 12 bases between them. This CDR3 has 14 residues. CDR3 sequence reads: CASSESWSRDTQYF. DNA of the CDR3: TGTGCCAGCAGTGAGAGTTGGAGTCGAGATACGCAGTATTTT.

This chain connects TRBV12-5 to TRBJ2-5; D not certain. The DNA end is more similar to TRBJ2-7, so the J call may be wrong. This CDR3 region has 11 residues. Per the germline V gene, CDR1 is LGHNT and CDR2 is FRNRAP. The CDR3 DNA is TGTGCTAGTGGTTTCACGAACGAGCAGTACTTC. Its translation: CASGFTNEQYF.

V is TRBV30 and J is TRBJ1-1, with D unclear. The CDR3 is 12 amino acids. The germline V gene encodes CDR1 GTSNPN and CDR2 SVGIG (reference sequence). The V and J ends lost 8 bases and 6 bases respectively, with 16 bases between them. In DNA form, the CDR3 reads TGTGCCACGTCGAATCTGAGTCCTGAAGCTTTCTTT. Its translation: CATSNLSPEAFF.

The J gene is TRBJ2-1, the V gene TRBV7-3, with a weak D call TRBD1 (5 bases). The ends were cut back, 0 bases at V and 9 bases at J, with 9 bases in the middle. The CDR3 extends over 13 amino acids. CDR1 SGHTA and CDR2 FQGTGA come from the germline V gene. The chain's CDR3 is CASSLTRGSEQFF. CDR3 bases: TGTGCCAGCAGCTTAACTAGGGGTAGTGAGCAGTTCTTC.

The chain has TRBV2 and TRBJ2-1; D remains ambiguous. Per germline, CDR1 SNHLY and CDR2 FYNNEI. Trimming took off 9 bases at V and 7 bases at J, with 16 bases between the two ends. CDR3 length equals 13 residues. The CDR3 DNA reads TGTGCCAGTTCTTCCCCTATGTGGAATGAGCAGTTCTTC. Its translation: CASSSPMWNEQFF.

The chain combines TRBV6-5 with TRBJ2-3, with 9 bases identical to TRBD1. J was trimmed by 1 base and V by 5 bases; bases with no gene match: 4. The CDR3 covers 15 residues. Germline loops: CDR1 MNHEY, CDR2 SVGAGI. For the CDR3, the DNA is TGTGCCAGCAGTACTACAGGGGGCGGCACAGATACGCAGTATTTT. Translated, it gives CASSTTGGGTDTQYF.

The genes are TRBV6-1 and TRBJ2-7; D perhaps matches TRBD2 (7 bases). Trimming shortened V by 6 bases and J by 3 bases, and 15 bases separated the two germline ends. The germline V gene has CDR1 MNHNS and CDR2 SASEGT. The CDR3 has 14 amino acids. Here the CDR3 reads CASRVGGANYEQYF. CDR3 nucleotide sequence: TGTGCCAGCAGGGTAGGGGGGGCCAACTACGAGCAGTACTTC.

This clone was counted only a few times. The genes are TRBV15 and TRBJ1-5, with unresolved D. Germline values: CDR1 LNHNV, CDR2 YYDKDF (reference sequence). The V end was cut by 0 bases, the J end by 15 bases, with 15 bases between. The CDR3 spans 13 residues. This CDR3 reads CATSRDTGSIGHF. The CDR3 coding sequence is TGTGCCACCAGCAGAGATACGGGAAGTATCGGGCATTTT.

The chain's CDR3 is CASSQGLAGSTDTQYF. The CDR3 region has the DNA TGTGCCAGCAGCCAAGGACTAGCGGGGTCCACAGATACGCAGTATTTT. This chain uses TRBV5-4 with TRBJ2-3; TRBD2 matches 12 bases. The germline V gene has CDR1 SGHNT and CDR2 YYREEE (reference sequence). The CDR3 runs to 16 residues. The V gene end was trimmed by 4 bases and the J gene end by 2 bases; junction bases not matched to a gene: 5.

The rearrangement joins TRBV21-1 to TRBJ1-5. TRBV21-1 is a known pseudogene. The CDR3 consists of 16 residues. CDR3: CASIRLCDLRNQPQHF. The CDR3, as DNA: TGTGCCAGCATCCGGTTATGTGACTTAAGGAATCAGCCCCAGCATTTT.

The V gene is TRBV9, the J gene TRBJ1-2; maybe TRBD1 (5 bases). There are 12 residues in the CDR3. V lost 3 bases, J lost 8 bases, and 11 bases lay in between. Germline CDR1 reads SGDLS; CDR2 reads YYNGEE. DNA of the CDR3: TGTGCCAGCAGCGCGGGGGGGGTAGGCTACACCTTC. Its protein product is CASSAGGVGYTF.

V is TRBV13 and J is TRBJ1-5; 8 bases line up with TRBD1. V shed 3 bases and J 6 bases; nucleotides not matched to a gene: 10. The CDR3 extends over 16 amino acids. Germline CDR1 reads PRHDT; CDR2 reads FYEKMQ (reference sequence). The CDR3, as DNA: TGTGCCAGCAGCTTCGGACAGGGAGGCATAATTCAGCCCCAGCATTTT. Translating gives CASSFGQGGIIQPQHF.

CDR3 coding DNA: TGTGCCAGCAGCGCCCCTCGAGGGCTAGGGAACACAGATACGCAGTATTTT. Residues: CASSAPRGLGNTDTQYF. The rearrangement links TRBV9 to TRBJ2-3, with D possibly TRBD2 on 5 matching bases. Per the germline V gene, CDR1 is SGDLS and CDR2 is YYNGEE. Between the trimmed V and J ends, which lost 3 bases and 2 bases, there was a span of 19 bases. The CDR3 consists of 17 residues.

The chain links TRBV29-1 to TRBJ1-1, with D perhaps TRBD1 (5 bases). Trimming removed 7 bases at V and 0 bases at J, with 12 bases between. CDR1 and CDR2 (germline): SQVTM, ANQGSEA. This CDR3 has 13 amino acids. CDR3 loop: CSAVPGVNTEAFF. As DNA, the CDR3 is TGCAGCGCTGTCCCGGGGGTGAACACTGAAGCTTTCTTT.

CDR3 bases: TGTGCCAGCAGCCCGCCCGGCAGAGGGGGAAACACCATATATTTT. This gives the protein CASSPPGRGGNTIYF. The chain joins TRBV7-2 to TRBJ1-3; D is unresolved. CDR1 is SGHTA, CDR2 FQGNSA, per germline. The CDR3 contains 15 residues. V was pared by 5 bases and J by 4 bases, with 15 bases between.

This clone has only one observation. The chain couples TRBV7-6 to TRBJ2-5; D remains unclear. The CDR3 is made up of 13 amino acids. Trimming shortened V by 2 bases and J by 1 base, and 5 bases separated the two germline ends. The V gene's germline CDR1 is SGHVS and CDR2 FNYEAQ. CDR3 nucleotides: TGTGCCAGCAGCTTAAACATCCAAGAGACCCAGTACTTC. Translating gives CASSLNIQETQYF.

The chain recombines TRBV19 with TRBJ1-2, with 10 bases lining up with TRBD1. Trimming cost V 5 bases and J 8 bases; bases outside gene matches: 14. CDR3 length equals 16 residues. CDR1 and CDR2 from the germline V gene are LNHDA and SQIVND (reference sequence). CDR3 sequence (DNA): TGTGCCAGTAGTGCCGCCCGCCGGGACAGGGGTAACGGCTACACCTTC. It codes for CASSAARRDRGNGYTF. The whole variable domain, remainder taken from reference TRBV19 and TRBJ1-2, is DGGITQSPKYLFRKEGQNVTLSCEQNLNHDAMYWYRQDPGQGLRLIYYSQIVNDFQKGDIAEGYSVSREKKESFPLTVTSAQKNPTAFYLCASSAARRDRGNGYTFGSGTRLTVV.

The V call is TRBV4-2, the J call TRBJ2-7, with TRBD2 matching 10 bases. Germline trimming cut 1 base from V and 3 bases from J; bases unmatched to any gene: 9. There are 17 residues in the CDR3. Per the germline V gene, CDR1 is LGHNA and CDR2 is YNFKEQ. CDR3 DNA sequence: TGTGCCAGCAGCCAAGGGACTAGCGGCTCGTGGAGCTACGAGCAGTACTTC. This encodes CASSQGTSGSWSYEQYF.

The V call is TRBV27, the J call TRBJ2-3, with 7 positions matching TRBD2. Germline V lookup: CDR1 MNHEY, CDR2 SMNVEV (reference sequence). CDR3 size: 15 residues. The trim removed 4 bases at V and 3 bases at J, leaving 7 bases unmatched. CDR3 nucleotides: TGTGCCAGCAGTTCCTCCGGACTAGTAACAGATACGCAGTATTTT. This sequence encodes CASSSSGLVTDTQYF.

In this sample, this clone turned up once. V and J are TRBV7-9 and TRBJ1-1, with D possibly matching TRBD1 (6 bases). The CDR3 has 14 residues. The V gene's germline CDR1 is SEHNR and CDR2 FQNEAQ (reference sequence). Trimming took off 5 bases at V and 4 bases at J, with 14 bases between the two ends. The CDR3 coding sequence is TGTGCCAGCAGCCAAGACGGGGGGCCCACTGAAGCTTTCTTT. It is translated as CASSQDGGPTEAFF.

The chain combines TRBV4-2 with TRBJ2-6; 11 bases match TRBD1. Unmatched junction bases numbered 6, after V lost 5 bases and J lost 0 bases. The CDR3 contains 18 residues. CDR1 and CDR2 from the germline V gene are LGHNA and YNFKEQ. The CDR3 nucleotides read TGTGCCAGCAGCTTTGGACAGGGGGCCCTCTCTGGGGCCAACGTCCTGACTTTC. It encodes CASSFGQGALSGANVLTF.

V usage is TRBV19 and J usage is TRBJ2-7; TRBD1 matches 7 bases. The CDR3 is made up of 14 amino acids. J was trimmed by 0 bases and V by 6 bases; bases with no gene match: 5. In germline, CDR1 is LNHDA, CDR2 SQIVND (reference sequence). The CDR3 region is CASSRQGSSYEQYF. The CDR3 nucleotides are TGTGCCAGTAGCCGACAGGGCAGCTCCTACGAGCAGTACTTC.

This clone was recorded only once. This sequence joins TRBV2 and TRBJ1-1; D possibly corresponds to TRBD1 (5 bases). Germline CDR1 is SNHLY and CDR2 is FYNNEI. Trimming shortened V by 7 bases and J by 7 bases, and 16 bases separated the two germline ends. CDR3 length equals 13 residues. DNA of the CDR3: TGTGCCAGCATGCGTCAGGGCTCTAATGAAGCTTTCTTT. It yields the protein CASMRQGSNEAFF.